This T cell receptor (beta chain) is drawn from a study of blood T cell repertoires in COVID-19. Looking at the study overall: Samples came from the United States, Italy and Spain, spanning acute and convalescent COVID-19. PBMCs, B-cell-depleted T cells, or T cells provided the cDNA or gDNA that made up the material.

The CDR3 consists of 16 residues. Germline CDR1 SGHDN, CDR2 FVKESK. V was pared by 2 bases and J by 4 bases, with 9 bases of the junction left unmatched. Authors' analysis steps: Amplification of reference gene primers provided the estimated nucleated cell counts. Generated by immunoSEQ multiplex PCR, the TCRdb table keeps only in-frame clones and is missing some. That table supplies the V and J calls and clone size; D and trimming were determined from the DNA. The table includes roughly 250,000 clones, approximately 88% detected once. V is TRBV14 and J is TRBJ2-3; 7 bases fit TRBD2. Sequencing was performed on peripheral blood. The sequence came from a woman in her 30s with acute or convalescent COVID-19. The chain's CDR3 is CASSQRLALGPDTQYF. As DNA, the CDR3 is TGTGCCAGCAGCCAACGACTAGCTCTAGGCCCAGATACGCAGTATTTT. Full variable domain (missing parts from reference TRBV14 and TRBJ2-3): EAGVTQFPSHSVIEKGQTVTLRCDPISGHDNLYWYRRVMGKEIKFLLHFVKESKQDESGMPNNRFLAERTGGTYSTLKVQPAELEDSGVYFCASSQRLALGPDTQYFGPGTRLTVL.